One sample yielded the 9 T cell receptor beta chains listed below, sequenced in a study of blood T cell repertoires in COVID-19 (dated by TCRdb to about 2020). The method was the immunoSEQ multiplex PCR assay. The clones in this table, taken by TCRdb from immuneACCESS, are in-frame only. Not every clone is retained; where verified, under half of the shortfall comes from an unresolved V gene, and the cause of the rest is unknown. In all, the sample holds about 94,000 clones, and 65% to 85% of those were seen once. The top ten clones comprise around 6.6% of the sample. Source material: peripheral blood. These receptor sequences come from a man between 60 and 75 years old with acute or convalescent COVID-19.

CDR3 sequence: CASSLAQAQLWGYTF. CDR3 in DNA: TGTGCCAGCAGCTTAGCGCAGGCCCAACTTTGGGGCTACACCTTC. The chain joins TRBV7-9 to TRBJ1-2; D unclear. CDR3 length: 15 residues. V lost 0 bases and J lost 8, with 16 bases in between. Germline assignment: CDR1 SEHNR and CDR2 FQNEAQ (reference sequence).

The rearrangement uses TRBV3-1 (or the pseudogene TRBV3-2) and TRBJ1-1, with D tentatively TRBD1 (5 bases). From germline, CDR1 is LGHDT and CDR2 YNNKEL (reference sequence). V lost 7 bases, J lost 1 base, and 16 bases lay in between. CDR3 size: 15 residues. In nucleotides, the CDR3 is TGTGCCAGCACCTTTTCGGACACCCAGAACACTGAAGCTTTCTTT. Translation gives CASTFSDTQNTEAFF.

In this sample, this clone turned up once. J is TRBJ1-5 and V is TRBV6-5, with D uncertain. Between the trimmed V and J ends, which lost 7 bases and 0 bases, there was a span of 7 bases. CDR3 length equals 13 residues. Germline V gene lookup returns CDR1 MNHEY and CDR2 SVGAGI. The CDR3 spells CASTGNSNQPQHF. Here the CDR3 DNA reads TGTGCCAGCACCGGTAATAGCAATCAGCCCCAGCATTTT.

The genes are TRBV28 and TRBJ1-5; D is possibly TRBD1 (5 bases). V lost 9 bases and J lost 9, with 12 bases in between. CDR1 MDHEN and CDR2 SYDVKM come from the germline V gene. The CDR3 extends over 11 amino acids. The chain's CDR3 is CASCRGGPQHF. The CDR3 DNA reads TGTGCCAGTTGCCGGGGGGGGCCCCAGCATTTT.

The rearrangement links TRBV2 to TRBJ2-7, with TRBD1 matching over 8 bases. J was trimmed by 2 bases and V by 6 bases; bases with no gene match: 3. The CDR3 extends over 13 amino acids. In germline, CDR1 is SNHLY, CDR2 FYNNEI. The CDR3 DNA follows: TGTGCCAGCAGCAGGACAGGGACCTACGAGCAGTACTTC. Protein product: CASSRTGTYEQYF.

This clone has only one observation. This sequence joins TRBV5-4 and TRBJ1-1, with D possibly being TRBD1 (5 bases). The CDR3 sequence is 13 residues long. V was cut by 4 bases and J by 4 bases, with 11 bases left in between. The germline V gene encodes CDR1 SGHNT and CDR2 YYREEE (reference sequence). CDR3 coding DNA: TGTGCCAGCAGCAAGGACAAGGGCACTGAAGCTTTCTTT. Translating it yields CASSKDKGTEAFF.

This chain joins TRBV21-1 and TRBJ1-4. TRBV21-1 is flagged as a pseudogene. The CDR3 consists of 15 residues. Here the CDR3 DNA reads TGTGCCAGCAGCAAACGGAGGAGCGGTTGTGAAAAACTGTTTTTT. As protein: CASSKRRSGCEKLFF.

The rearrangement links TRBV11-3 to TRBJ2-1; D may be TRBD2 (7 bases). The germline CDR1 and CDR2 sequences are SGHNT and YENEEA. The V gene lost 5 bases and the J gene lost 0 bases, with 17 bases spanning the gap. The CDR3 is 17 residues long. CDR3 DNA sequence: TGTGCCAGCAGCAGCTTGGGGGGCGGGGGCTCCTACAATGAGCAGTTCTTC. Protein product: CASSSLGGGGSYNEQFF.

The chain couples TRBV3-1 (or the pseudogene TRBV3-2) to TRBJ1-1, with 10 bases identical to TRBD1. This CDR3 is 15 amino acids long. V was pared by 2 bases and J by 5 bases, with 5 bases of the junction left unmatched. In germline, CDR1 is LGHDT, CDR2 YNNKEL (reference sequence). Here the CDR3 reads CASSQIRDRGTEAFF. The CDR3 coding sequence is TGTGCCAGCAGCCAAATCCGGGACAGGGGTACTGAAGCTTTCTTT.